Listed below are T cell receptor beta chains from one sample, sequenced in a study of blood T cell repertoires in COVID-19. Sequencing was performed with immunoSEQ multiplex PCR; in TCRdb, only in-frame clones are kept and a portion is missing. The table includes 380,000 or so clones, roughly 90% detected once. The specimen was peripheral blood. The source is a woman aged 55-70 years with COVID-19, enrolled during active disease. CDR3s include the opening cysteine and the closing phenylalanine or tryptophan. Fields, in order: V gene, clone size, J gene, D gene, CDR3 protein, CDR3 DNA. A D gene is named only where the DNA matches it firmly. Rows may omit the clone size; those that give it use once, few, many or a size class.

V gene: TRBV9
clone size: NA
J gene: TRBJ1-1
D gene: NA
CDR3 protein: CASSVVEDTEAFF
CDR3 DNA: TGTGCCAGCAGCGTAGTTGAGGACACTGAAGCTTTCTTT

V gene: TRBV12-5
clone size: NA
J gene: TRBJ1-1
D gene: NA
CDR3 protein: CASSGNTEAFF
CDR3 DNA: TGTGCTAGTTCAGGGAACACTGAAGCTTTCTTT

V gene: TRBV19
clone size: NA
J gene: TRBJ2-5
D gene: NA
CDR3 protein: CASSPVVGETQYF
CDR3 DNA: TGTGCCAGTAGTCCGGTGGTTGGAGAGACCCAGTACTTC

V gene: TRBV5-1
clone size: NA
J gene: TRBJ1-2
D gene: NA
CDR3 protein: CASSYVGGTDYGYTF
CDR3 DNA: TGCGCCAGCAGCTACGTTGGAGGGACTGATTATGGCTACACCTTC

V gene: TRBV7-9
clone size: NA
J gene: TRBJ1-1
D gene: TRBD1
CDR3 protein: CASSTQTGQFTEAFF
CDR3 DNA: TGTGCCAGCAGCACACAGACAGGGCAATTCACTGAAGCTTTCTTT

V gene: TRBV27
clone size: NA
J gene: TRBJ2-5
D gene: TRBD1
CDR3 protein: CASSTYRDRGGETQYF
CDR3 DNA: TGTGCCAGCAGTACGTACCGGGACAGGGGAGGCGAGACCCAGTACTTC

V gene: TRBV5-1
clone size: NA
J gene: TRBJ2-7
D gene: NA
CDR3 protein: CASREGAYEQYF
CDR3 DNA: TGCGCCAGCAGGGAGGGAGCCTACGAGCAGTACTTC

V gene: TRBV5-1
clone size: NA
J gene: TRBJ2-7
D gene: NA
CDR3 protein: CASKLEGGYEQYF
CDR3 DNA: TGCGCCAGCAAGTTGGAGGGCGGCTACGAGCAGTACTTC

V gene: TRBV30
clone size: NA
J gene: TRBJ2-1
D gene: NA
CDR3 protein: CAWRSGSYNEQFF
CDR3 DNA: TGTGCCTGGAGGAGCGGATCCTACAATGAGCAGTTCTTC

V gene: TRBV19
clone size: NA
J gene: TRBJ2-1
D gene: TRBD2
CDR3 protein: CASSMGLEEQFF
CDR3 DNA: TGTGCCAGTAGTATGGGACTAGAAGAGCAGTTCTTC

V gene: TRBV12-5
clone size: once
J gene: TRBJ1-1
D gene: TRBD1
CDR3 protein: CASGQGEGMVREAFF
CDR3 DNA: TGTGCTAGTGGTCAGGGGGAAGGGATGGTCCGTGAAGCTTTCTTT

V gene: TRBV19
clone size: NA
J gene: TRBJ1-2
D gene: TRBD1
CDR3 protein: CASSTRQGTYGYTF
CDR3 DNA: TGTGCCAGTAGTACCCGACAGGGAACCTATGGCTACACCTTC

V gene: TRBV28
clone size: NA
J gene: TRBJ2-7
D gene: NA
CDR3 protein: CASSWGPYEQYF
CDR3 DNA: TGTGCCAGCAGTTGGGGGCCATACGAGCAGTACTTC

V gene: TRBV6-1
clone size: few
J gene: TRBJ2-3
D gene: TRBD1
CDR3 protein: CASSEGTGLDTQYF
CDR3 DNA: TGTGCCAGCAGTGAGGGGACAGGGTTAGATACGCAGTATTTT

V gene: TRBV27
clone size: NA
J gene: TRBJ1-5
D gene: NA
CDR3 protein: CASSFSGPFNQPQHF
CDR3 DNA: TGTGCCAGCAGTTTTTCAGGGCCTTTCAATCAGCCCCAGCATTTT

V gene: TRBV13
clone size: NA
J gene: TRBJ1-3
D gene: TRBD1
CDR3 protein: CASSSRTGTGGNTIYF
CDR3 DNA: TGTGCCAGCAGCTCAAGGACCGGGACAGGGGGAAACACCATATATTTT

V gene: TRBV7-2
clone size: NA
J gene: TRBJ1-1
D gene: TRBD1
CDR3 protein: CASSPGTGRNTEAFF
CDR3 DNA: TGTGCCAGCAGCCCCGGGACAGGGCGGAACACTGAAGCTTTCTTT

V gene: TRBV13
clone size: NA
J gene: TRBJ2-5
D gene: NA
CDR3 protein: CASQPKGYQETQYF
CDR3 DNA: TGTGCCAGTCAGCCTAAGGGGTACCAAGAGACCCAGTACTTC

V gene: TRBV30
clone size: few
J gene: TRBJ2-7
D gene: TRBD2
CDR3 protein: CAWGIALAGGTEQYF
CDR3 DNA: TGTGCCTGGGGTATAGCCCTAGCGGGAGGTACCGAGCAGTACTTC

V gene: TRBV5-1
clone size: NA
J gene: TRBJ2-7
D gene: TRBD1
CDR3 protein: CASSFGQAVHEQYF
CDR3 DNA: TGCGCCAGCAGCTTCGGACAGGCCGTCCACGAGCAGTACTTC

V gene: TRBV28
clone size: NA
J gene: TRBJ2-2
D gene: NA
CDR3 protein: CASSAPGLAGELFF
CDR3 DNA: TGTGCCAGCAGTGCCCCGGGACTCGCCGGGGAGCTGTTTTTT

V gene: TRBV12-3/TRBV12-4
clone size: NA
J gene: TRBJ1-5
D gene: NA
CDR3 protein: CASTVSNQPQHF
CDR3 DNA: TGTGCCAGCACCGTAAGCAATCAGCCCCAGCATTTT

V gene: TRBV5-4
clone size: NA
J gene: TRBJ2-5
D gene: TRBD1
CDR3 protein: CASSLGQGARETQYF
CDR3 DNA: TGTGCCAGCAGCTTGGGACAGGGGGCTCGAGAGACCCAGTACTTC

V gene: TRBV7-8
clone size: NA
J gene: TRBJ1-2
D gene: TRBD1
CDR3 protein: CASSLETGFRGYTF
CDR3 DNA: TGTGCCAGCAGCTTGGAGACAGGGTTTCGTGGCTACACCTTC

V gene: TRBV30
clone size: NA
J gene: TRBJ2-3
D gene: NA
CDR3 protein: CAWSVRGGVTDTQYF
CDR3 DNA: TGTGCCTGGAGTGTACGTGGCGGGGTAACAGATACGCAGTATTTT

V gene: TRBV2
clone size: NA
J gene: TRBJ1-1
D gene: TRBD1
CDR3 protein: CASSPRAGGGTEAFF
CDR3 DNA: TGTGCCAGCAGCCCCCGGGCAGGGGGTGGCACTGAAGCTTTCTTT

V gene: TRBV9
clone size: NA
J gene: TRBJ2-3
D gene: TRBD2
CDR3 protein: CASGRGVTSTDTQYF
CDR3 DNA: TGTGCCAGCGGGCGGGGGGTCACTAGCACAGATACGCAGTATTTT

V gene: TRBV6-5
clone size: NA
J gene: TRBJ2-3
D gene: NA
CDR3 protein: CASSYSRQGGDTQYF
CDR3 DNA: TGTGCCAGCAGTTACTCCCGGCAGGGCGGAGATACGCAGTATTTT

V gene: TRBV24-1
clone size: NA
J gene: TRBJ1-2
D gene: NA
CDR3 protein: CATLTGGAPSGYTF
CDR3 DNA: TGTGCCACTCTGACGGGCGGGGCTCCTAGCGGCTACACCTTC

V gene: TRBV19
clone size: NA
J gene: TRBJ1-1
D gene: NA
CDR3 protein: CASVGGARWEAFF
CDR3 DNA: TGTGCCAGTGTCGGCGGGGCGCGGTGGGAAGCTTTCTTT

V gene: TRBV7-8
clone size: NA
J gene: TRBJ2-7
D gene: NA
CDR3 protein: CASSLLTGYENEQYF
CDR3 DNA: TGTGCCAGCAGCTTATTAACAGGGTATGAGAACGAGCAGTACTTC

V gene: TRBV7-8
clone size: few
J gene: TRBJ1-6
D gene: TRBD1
CDR3 protein: CASSVSLDRSSYNSPLHF
CDR3 DNA: TGTGCCAGCAGCGTTTCCTTGGACAGGAGCTCCTATAATTCACCCCTCCACTTT

V gene: TRBV4-1
clone size: NA
J gene: TRBJ2-7
D gene: TRBD1
CDR3 protein: CASSQSLTGQGAYEQYF
CDR3 DNA: TGCGCCAGCAGCCAAAGCCTAACGGGACAGGGGGCGTACGAGCAGTACTTC

V gene: TRBV11-1
clone size: few
J gene: TRBJ2-4
D gene: NA
CDR3 protein: CASAAIGVSNIQYF
CDR3 DNA: TGTGCCAGCGCCGCAATCGGGGTCTCGAACATTCAGTACTTC

V gene: TRBV19
clone size: NA
J gene: TRBJ2-4
D gene: TRBD2
CDR3 protein: CASSVSGGKNIQYF
CDR3 DNA: TGTGCCAGTAGTGTTAGCGGGGGTAAAAACATTCAGTACTTC

V gene: TRBV4-1
clone size: NA
J gene: TRBJ1-4
D gene: TRBD1
CDR3 protein: CASSRGQGTTNEKLFF
CDR3 DNA: TGCGCCAGCAGCCGGGGACAGGGTACAACTAATGAAAAACTGTTTTTT

V gene: TRBV9
clone size: NA
J gene: TRBJ2-3
D gene: NA
CDR3 protein: CASSVGLSGAGTDTQYF
CDR3 DNA: TGTGCCAGCAGCGTAGGCTTGAGCGGAGCGGGCACAGATACGCAGTATTTT

V gene: TRBV3-1/TRBV3-2
clone size: NA
J gene: TRBJ2-1
D gene: TRBD2
CDR3 protein: CASSWFSGGEQFF
CDR3 DNA: TGTGCCAGCAGCTGGTTCAGCGGGGGAGAGCAGTTCTTC

V gene: TRBV11-3
clone size: few
J gene: TRBJ2-1
D gene: TRBD1
CDR3 protein: CASSLKRAPGGGHSYNEQFF
CDR3 DNA: TGTGCCAGCAGCTTAAAGAGAGCACCAGGGGGCGGTCACTCCTACAATGAGCAGTTCTTC

V gene: TRBV7-6
clone size: NA
J gene: TRBJ2-7
D gene: NA
CDR3 protein: CASSLAPGRGNEQYF
CDR3 DNA: TGTGCCAGCAGCTTAGCCCCTGGCAGGGGAAACGAGCAGTACTTC

V gene: TRBV5-1
clone size: NA
J gene: TRBJ2-3
D gene: NA
CDR3 protein: CASSLGQGSTDTQYF
CDR3 DNA: TGCGCCAGCAGCTTGGGCCAGGGTAGCACAGATACGCAGTATTTT

V gene: TRBV5-1
clone size: NA
J gene: TRBJ2-7
D gene: NA
CDR3 protein: CASSPTQGSFEQYF
CDR3 DNA: TGCGCCAGCAGCCCTACCCAGGGGTCTTTCGAGCAGTACTTC

V gene: TRBV7-9
clone size: NA
J gene: TRBJ1-2
D gene: TRBD1
CDR3 protein: CASSPPDRDNYGYTF
CDR3 DNA: TGTGCCAGCAGCCCGCCGGACAGGGATAACTATGGCTACACCTTC